The T cell receptor beta chain described here comes from a study of T cell repertoires in cytomegalovirus infection. Whole-study context: Recently identified HLA-C-restricted and well-studied HLA-B-restricted CMV epitopes were used.

Findings and caveats of the study: Cumulated frequencies of public TCR beta families served to identify carriers of CMV plus the relevant HLA.

TCRdb itself ran the reads through MiXCR, one entry per CDR3 protein. The repertoire holds 110,000 or so distinct CDR3 sequences, with over 30% as singletons. Looked up from germline, CDR1 is SGHAT and CDR2 is FQNNGV. Trimming took 3 bases from V and 3 from J; bases not matched to a gene: 10. This CDR3 has 17 residues. There are a few counts of this clonotype. The antigen remains undetermined. The rearrangement links TRBV11-2 to TRBJ2-3; 9 nucleotides line up with TRBD2. The input for sequencing was CD8+ T cells from cultured PBMCs, taken from culture after CMV antigen stimulation. The origin of this receptor is a human donor in good health (CMV status not recorded). Some clones in this sample may be carry-over from other donors' samples. CDR3 loop: CASSFPSAGGPTDTQYF. The CDR3 DNA reads TGTGCCAGCAGCTTCCCCTCTGCGGGGGGGCCGACAGATACGCAGTATTTT. The complete variable domain, with remaining parts taken from reference TRBV11-2 and TRBJ2-3, reads EAGVAQSPRYKIIEKRQSVAFWCNPISGHATLYWYQQILGQGPKLLIQFQNNGVVDDSQLPKDRFSAERLKGVDSTLKIQPAKLEDSAVYLCASSFPSAGGPTDTQYFGPGTRLTVL.